This T cell receptor beta chain stems from a study of beta chain features in type 1 diabetes. Study at large: When patients were set against healthy donors, age, gender and cell yields were similar. Findings and caveats of the study: Shortening that was moderate but significant affected the TCRB CDR3s of Type 1 diabetes patients in all four CD4+ subsets. Equally in patients and controls, PCR might preferentially amplify shorter templates. cDNA sequencing could over-represent cells with high TCR expression.

Expressed TCRB transcripts were sequenced after all isolated RNA was converted to cDNA. Assay: immunoSEQ multiplex PCR; the TCRdb copy retains only in-frame clones and omits some. The sample has under 350,000 clones; roughly 13% are singletons. Germline V lookup: CDR1 SGHTA, CDR2 FQGNSA. V was cut by 2 bases and J by 0 bases, with 9 bases left in between. CDR3 length equals 15 residues. This clone occurred a few times. Its antigen remains unknown. The V gene is TRBV7-2, the J gene TRBJ2-3; TRBD2 is a possible D gene (5 bases). Sequencing was done on a sample of naive CD4+ T cells from blood. The receptor's source is a man aged 30 to 45 with type 1 diabetes. The CDR3 DNA follows: TGTGCCAGCAGCTTACGGACGGGGAGCACAGATACGCAGTATTTT. Amino acid sequence: CASSLRTGSTDTQYF. Supplemented by reference TRBV7-2 and TRBJ2-3, the full variable domain reads GAGVSQSPSNKVTEKGKDVELRCDPISGHTALYWYRQSLGQGLEFLIYFQGNSAPDKSGLPSDRFSAERTGGSVSTLTIQRTQQEDSAVYLCASSLRTGSTDTQYFGPGTRLTVL.